This TCR beta chain was recovered during a study of memory CD4+ T cells and cytomegalovirus serostatus. Study-level points and caveats: Of under 200 reported CMV TCRbeta sequences, under 70 were found in memory CD4+ repertoires.

The sort gate was single viable CD3+CD4+CD8-CD45RO+ cells for memory CD4+ T cells. A remark on this clone: Its antigen remains unknown.

Sequencing was performed with immunoSEQ multiplex PCR; in TCRdb, only in-frame clones are kept and a portion is missing. Among about 38,000 clones listed, 70% to 85% were seen once. The CDR3 extends over 14 amino acids. V lost 1 base and J 4 bases, leaving 7 bases between the germline ends. Germline V CDR1 and CDR2: SGHTA, FQGNSA. V gene TRBV7-2 combines with J gene TRBJ2-2; D perhaps matches TRBD2 (5 bases). The source material was memory CD4+ T cells from blood. The source of this sequence is an adult in good health and CMV-seropositive. CDR3 sequence (DNA): TGTGCCAGCAGCTTAGGGACTTTCACCGGGGAGCTGTTTTTT. Translated, it gives CASSLGTFTGELFF.